This entry lists 6 T cell receptor beta chains sequenced from one sample in a study of CD8+ T cells in alopecia areata. Extraction of RNA preceded its reverse transcription into cDNA, which served as the sequencing template. Profiled with immunoSEQ multiplex PCR; TCRdb holds only in-frame clones, not every one. The table has 130,000 to 150,000 clones, about 89% seen once. The sequencing used CD8+ T cells sorted from blood, collected at week 0. These TCRs come from a human donor with alopecia areata.

The V and J genes are TRBV5-4 and TRBJ1-6; D perhaps matches TRBD1 (5 bases). V shed 2 bases and J shed 0 bases, with 12 bases lying between them. The CDR3 is 17 residues long. CDR1 and CDR2 from the germline V gene are SGHNT and YYREEE (reference sequence). The CDR3 bases are TGTGCCAGCAGCTTCTCAGGGAGTAGCTCCTATAATTCACCCCTCCACTTT. It is translated as CASSFSGSSSYNSPLHF.

The V and J genes are TRBV4-1 and TRBJ2-2; D may correspond to TRBD1 or TRBD2 (5 bases each). The CDR3 contains 15 residues. Germline-derived CDR1 and CDR2 are MGHRA and YSYEKL. Between the trimmed V and J ends, which lost 1 base and 4 bases, there was a span of 10 bases. The CDR3 DNA reads as TGCGCCAGCAGCCAAGTCTTCGGGGCCACCGGGGAGCTGTTTTTT. Protein: CASSQVFGATGELFF.

The gene calls are TRBV27 and TRBJ1-1; 9 bases agree with TRBD1. CDR3 length: 15 residues. J was trimmed by 1 base and V by 6 bases; bases with no gene match: 6. Germline CDR1 MNHEY, CDR2 SMNVEV (reference sequence). In DNA form, the CDR3 reads TGTGCCAGCAGATACCGGGACAGGGCGAACACTGAAGCTTTCTTT. Translation gives CASRYRDRANTEAFF.

The chain couples TRBV5-4 to TRBJ2-1, with 13 bases fitting TRBD2. Germline trimming cut 1 base from V and 6 bases from J; bases unmatched to any gene: 4. The length of the CDR3 is 16 residues. Germline lookup yields CDR1 SGHNT and CDR2 YYREEE (reference sequence). The CDR3: CASSLTSGGAGNEQFF. For the CDR3, the DNA is TGTGCCAGCAGCTTGACTAGCGGGGGGGCGGGCAATGAGCAGTTCTTC.

This chain connects TRBV5-1 to TRBJ1-1, with unresolved D. The germline CDR1 and CDR2 sequences are SGHRS and YFSETQ. Trimming cost V 0 bases and J 7 bases, with 10 bases left between them. The CDR3 extends over 13 amino acids. CDR3 DNA: TGCGCCAGCAGCTTGGAACAGAACTATGAAGCTTTCTTT. It codes for CASSLEQNYEAFF.

This chain connects TRBV13 to TRBJ1-1; 8 bases agree with TRBD1. The germline V gene encodes CDR1 PRHDT and CDR2 FYEKMQ (reference sequence). The CDR3 extends over 14 amino acids. The junction had 6 bases not matched to a gene; V was cut back by 5 bases and J by 4 bases. CDR3 protein: CASSAITGGTEAFF. CDR3 in DNA: TGTGCCAGCAGCGCCATTACAGGGGGCACTGAAGCTTTCTTT.